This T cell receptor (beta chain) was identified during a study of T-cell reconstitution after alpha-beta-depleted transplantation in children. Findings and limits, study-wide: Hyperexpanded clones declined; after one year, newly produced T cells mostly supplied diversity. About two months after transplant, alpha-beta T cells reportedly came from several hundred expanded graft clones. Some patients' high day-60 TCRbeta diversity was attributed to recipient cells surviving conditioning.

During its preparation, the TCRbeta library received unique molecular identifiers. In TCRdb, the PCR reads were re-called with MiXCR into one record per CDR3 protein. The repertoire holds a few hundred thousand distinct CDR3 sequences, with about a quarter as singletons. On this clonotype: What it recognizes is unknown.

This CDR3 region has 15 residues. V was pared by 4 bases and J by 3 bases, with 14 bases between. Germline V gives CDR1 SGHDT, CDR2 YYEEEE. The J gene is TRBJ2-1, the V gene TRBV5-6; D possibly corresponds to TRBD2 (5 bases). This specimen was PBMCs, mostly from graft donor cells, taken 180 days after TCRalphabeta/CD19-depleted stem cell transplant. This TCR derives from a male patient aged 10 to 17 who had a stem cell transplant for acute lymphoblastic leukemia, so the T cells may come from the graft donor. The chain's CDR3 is CASSDARLNYNEQFF. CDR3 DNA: TGTGCCAGCAGCGACGCGAGACTAAACTACAATGAGCAGTTCTTC.